This is a list of T cell receptor beta chains from one sample in a study of blood T cells in healthy people across ages. A single record per CDR3 protein comes from TCRdb applying MiXCR to the 5' RACE reads. The table lists about 290,000 distinct CDR3 sequences, about 25% of them singletons. Sequenced: blood. These receptors all come from a woman between 65 and 79 years old in good health. CDR3s leave out the opening cysteine and the closing phenylalanine or tryptophan.

V: TRBV20-1; J: TRBJ1-1; CDR3: SASSAVFGAF
V: TRBV27; J: TRBJ2-3; CDR3: ASSFLGLADTQY
V: TRBV27; J: TRBJ2-2; CDR3: ASSSYGTGPGELF
V: TRBV11-1; J: TRBJ2-2; CDR3: ASSKDLIGRLTLAGVTGELF
V: TRBV28; J: TRBJ1-2; CDR3: ASSLLQAVKGGYT
V: TRBV20-1; J: .; CDR3: SARDLHGERNSYEQY
V: TRBV18; J: TRBJ2-5; CDR3: ASSITRQETQY
V: TRBV28; J: TRBJ1-3; CDR3: ASTLGTGLSGNTIY
V: TRBV12-3/TRBV12-4; J: .; CDR3: ASSPGTGSPNEQF
V: TRBV29-1; J: TRBJ1-4; CDR3: SVQRVFGEKLF
V: TRBV5-1; J: TRBJ1-4; CDR3: ASSFGTLNEKLF
V: TRBV3-1; J: TRBJ1-3; CDR3: ASSQTDRPRSGNTIY
V: TRBV5-1; J: TRBJ1-5; CDR3: ASIGWRGDQPQH
V: TRBV5-1; J: TRBJ2-2; CDR3: ASRVENTGELF
V: TRBV7-3; J: TRBJ2-1; CDR3: ASSPTMSSYNEQF
V: TRBV11-2; J: TRBJ2-3; CDR3: ASSPRSRRGGY
V: TRBV3-1; J: TRBJ2-7; CDR3: ASSQGTSGTGEQY
V: TRBV20-1; J: TRBJ2-3; CDR3: SAWRGLAGGDTQY
V: TRBV7-9; J: TRBJ2-5; CDR3: ASSFLGHQETQY
V: TRBV20-1; J: TRBJ2-7; CDR3: SAPFPRSSAEQY
V: TRBV18; J: .; CDR3: ASSPLAGGGNEQF
V: TRBV7-2; J: TRBJ1-5; CDR3: ASSRTGQPEPQH
V: TRBV9; J: TRBJ2-7; CDR3: ASSVVSSGLYEQY
V: TRBV9; J: TRBJ2-2; CDR3: ASSVLAGARTGELF
V: TRBV10-3; J: TRBJ2-7; CDR3: AIRFKARYEQY
V: TRBV6-6; J: TRBJ2-5; CDR3: ASSYPTGTPVETQY
V: TRBV20-1; J: TRBJ2-5; CDR3: SASNKETQY
V: TRBV2; J: TRBJ2-5; CDR3: ASRTDKETQY
V: TRBV7-9; J: TRBJ1-1; CDR3: ASSFEDRGAF
V: TRBV4-1; J: TRBJ2-5; CDR3: ASNQEPGSGQETQY
V: TRBV5-1; J: TRBJ2-5; CDR3: ASSLAGDGETQY
V: TRBV29-1; J: TRBJ2-4; CDR3: SVEGSKNIQY
V: TRBV5-1; J: TRBJ2-1; CDR3: ASSLIRSRSSYNEQF
V: TRBV7-9; J: TRBJ1-1; CDR3: ASSIRTGTNTEAF
V: TRBV28; J: .; CDR3: ASSSYWDRGAEQY
V: TRBV20-1; J: TRBJ1-4; CDR3: SAVPTGNEKLF
V: TRBV29-1; J: TRBJ2-1; CDR3: SVEDRGNRNEQF
V: TRBV16; J: TRBJ1-3; CDR3: ASSQLGQYDSGNTIY
V: TRBV5-6; J: TRBJ1-1; CDR3: ASSFNTGAEAF
V: TRBV5-1; J: TRBJ2-3; CDR3: ASSLEETDTQY
V: TRBV6-5; J: TRBJ2-7; CDR3: ASRIDRARYEQY
V: TRBV27; J: TRBJ2-4; CDR3: ASSLRAKGDIQY